Below are 2 T cell receptor beta chains sequenced from a single sample in a study of cytomegalovirus exposure and HLA in healthy donors. PCR employed 60 Vbeta and 13 Jbeta primers. Here immunoSEQ multiplex PCR was the method, and the copy in TCRdb shows in-frame clones only, minus some. Among more than 140,000 clones listed, approximately 80% were seen once. The sequenced sample was PBMCs. All receptors derive from a man in his thirties or forties in good health and CMV-seropositive.

This chain connects TRBV6-5 to TRBJ1-5; D is ambiguous. V was clipped by 4 bases and J by 4 bases, with 14 bases between them. Germline CDR1 and CDR2: MNHEY and SVGAGI. The CDR3 spans 15 residues. The CDR3 bases are TGTGCCAGCAGTTCCCGGGAGCCTTCAAATCAGCCCCAGCATTTT. Encoded protein: CASSSREPSNQPQHF.

This chain connects TRBV2 to TRBJ2-1; 9 nucleotides match TRBD1. The CDR3 contains 16 residues. Looked up from germline, CDR1 is SNHLY and CDR2 is FYNNEI. The trim removed 5 bases at V and 5 bases at J, leaving 10 bases unmatched. CDR3 loop: CASSPTTGGAHNEQFF. The DNA of the CDR3 is TGTGCCAGCAGTCCCACAACAGGGGGCGCCCACAATGAGCAGTTCTTC.